These 20 T cell receptor beta chains were all obtained from the same sample, sequenced in a study of long-term antiretroviral therapy in people with HIV. Survey-level immunoSEQ v3.0 assays were run. Clones were sequenced by immunoSEQ multiplex PCR, and TCRdb holds only the in-frame ones, with some missing. The sample includes 34,000 or so clones, approximately 85% of them seen just once. Here the sequenced sample was unsorted PBMCs, taken approximately 3.3 years after starting antiretroviral therapy. These receptors were obtained from a man between 18 and 29 years old with HIV.

This clone appeared once. The genes are TRBV27 and TRBJ2-7; D call uncertain. CDR3 length: 13 amino acids. CDR1 is MNHEY and CDR2 is SMNVEV in the germline V gene (reference sequence). V was pared by 2 bases and J by 4 bases, with 9 bases between. CDR3 loop: CASSLNSGYEQYF. The CDR3 coding sequence is TGTGCCAGCAGTTTAAACTCTGGGTACGAGCAGTACTTC.

The chain employs TRBV6-4 and TRBJ2-1; a possible D gene is TRBD1 (6 bases). Trimming took 3 bases from V and 8 from J, leaving 14 bases between them. Germline-derived CDR1 and CDR2 are MRHNA and SNTAGT. The CDR3 contains 14 residues. DNA of the CDR3: TGTGCCAGCAGTGATTCCGGGACAAGGGATGAGCAGTTCTTC. Translating it yields CASSDSGTRDEQFF.

The sample holds one count of this clone. The chain employs TRBV5-8 and TRBJ2-1; D is possibly TRBD2 (6 bases). The CDR3 has 16 residues. With 4 bases removed from V and 3 bases from J, the gap between germline ends came to 17 bases. CDR1 is SGHTS and CDR2 is YDEGEE in the germline V gene. In DNA form, the CDR3 reads TGTGCCAGCAGCCCTTTGACTAGGAAGGGCTACAATGAGCAGTTCTTC. Translating gives CASSPLTRKGYNEQFF. Supplemented by reference TRBV5-8 and TRBJ2-1, the full variable domain reads EAGVTQSPTHLIKTRGQQATLRCSPISGHTSVYWYQQALGLGLQFLLWYDEGEERNRGNFPPRFSGRQFPNYSSELNVNALELEDSALYLCASSPLTRKGYNEQFFGPGTRLTVL.

This clone was counted once. V is TRBV5-4 and J is TRBJ2-5; D call uncertain. The CDR3 is 13 residues long. Trimming cost V 1 base and J 3 bases, with 7 bases left between them. Germline V lookup: CDR1 SGHNT, CDR2 YYREEE (reference sequence). CDR3 sequence (DNA): TGTGCCAGCAGCTTGCTGCGAGAAGAGACCCAGTACTTC. Translated, it gives CASSLLREETQYF.

This chain uses TRBV27 with TRBJ1-2; TRBD1 might be the D (5 bases). Between the trimmed V and J ends, which lost 6 bases and 8 bases, there was a span of 10 bases. Per germline, CDR1 MNHEY and CDR2 SMNVEV (reference sequence). There are 11 residues in the CDR3. The CDR3 reads CASSQGQGYTF. The CDR3 nucleotides read TGTGCCAGCAGCCAGGGTCAAGGCTACACCTTC.

The gene calls are TRBV5-1 and TRBJ2-1, with D tentatively TRBD2 (7 bases). This CDR3 region has 16 residues. V shed 0 bases and J shed 9 bases, with 19 bases lying between them. In germline, CDR1 is SGHRS, CDR2 YFSETQ. In DNA, the CDR3 is TGCGCCAGCAGCTTGGCCTTGGTAGGTGGGGGGGCTGAGCAGTTCTTC. Its protein is CASSLALVGGGAEQFF. Based on the CDR3 plus reference TRBV5-1 and TRBJ2-1, the full variable domain is KAGVTQTPRYLIKTRGQQVTLSCSPISGHRSVSWYQQTPGQGLQFLFEYFSETQRNKGNFPGRFSGRQFSNSRSEMNVSTLELGDSALYLCASSLALVGGGAEQFFGPGTRLTVL.

This chain uses TRBV9 with TRBJ2-7; D is possibly TRBD1 (6 bases). Looked up from germline, CDR1 is SGDLS and CDR2 is YYNGEE. V shed 3 bases and J shed 3 bases, with 13 bases lying between them. The CDR3 consists of 14 residues. CDR3 sequence reads: CASSATGQGYEQYF. CDR3 bases: TGTGCCAGCAGCGCTACAGGGCAAGGCTACGAGCAGTACTTC.

This chain joins TRBV10-3 and TRBJ2-2; no firm D call. V was shortened by 9 bases and J by 1 base, with 3 bases between the two germline ends. The CDR3 sequence is 11 residues long. Germline V gene data show CDR1 as ENHRY and CDR2 as SYGVKD. CDR3 in amino acids: CAIGNTGELFF. DNA of the CDR3: TGTGCCATTGGGAACACCGGGGAGCTGTTTTTT.

This rearrangement joins TRBV7-6 to TRBJ2-1; D unresolved. Deletions cut 7 bases from V and 4 bases from J, with 20 bases between. Looked up from germline, CDR1 is SGHVS and CDR2 is FNYEAQ. The CDR3 has 16 amino acids. CDR3 residues: CASTSSEGAQYNEQFF. In DNA form, the CDR3 reads TGTGCCAGCACCTCTTCAGAAGGAGCGCAGTACAATGAGCAGTTCTTC.

V gene TRBV7-9 combines with J gene TRBJ2-7, with a possible D match to TRBD1 (7 bases). CDR1 and CDR2 from the germline V gene are SEHNR and FQNEAQ (reference sequence). The CDR3 runs 16 residues. Between the trimmed V and J ends, which lost 1 base and 7 bases, there was a span of 20 bases. The CDR3 DNA reads TGTGCCAGCAGCTTAGAAGTCGGCAGGGGGGCTTGGGAGCAGTACTTC. Amino acid sequence: CASSLEVGRGAWEQYF. The whole variable domain, remainder taken from reference TRBV7-9 and TRBJ2-7, is DTGVSQNPRHKITKRGQNVTFRCDPISEHNRLYWYRQTLGQGPEFLTYFQNEAQLEKSRLLSDRFSAERPKGSFSTLEIQRTEQGDSAMYLCASSLEVGRGAWEQYFGPGTRLTVT.

V and J are TRBV19 and TRBJ1-2; possibly TRBD1 for D (5 bases). V lost 5 bases, J lost 6 bases, and 16 bases lay in between. Germline V gives CDR1 LNHDA, CDR2 SQIVND (reference sequence). The CDR3 runs to 14 residues. This chain's CDR3 is CASSVTGDLDGYTF. CDR3 bases: TGTGCCAGTAGTGTAACAGGTGACCTTGATGGCTACACCTTC.

This sequence joins TRBV27 and TRBJ2-2; D perhaps matches TRBD1 (6 bases). Germline V lookup: CDR1 MNHEY, CDR2 SMNVEV (reference sequence). The CDR3 loop spans 14 amino acids. V lost 9 bases, J lost 4 bases, and 15 bases lay in between. The CDR3 here is CASTTGSRTGELFF. The CDR3 DNA is TGTGCCAGTACTACAGGGAGCCGCACCGGGGAGCTGTTTTTT.

The chain has TRBV4-2 and TRBJ2-7; D gene uncertain. V dropped 3 bases and J dropped 1 base, with 7 bases sitting between them. The CDR3 is 13 amino acids. The germline V gene encodes CDR1 LGHNA and CDR2 YNFKEQ. Here the CDR3 reads CASSHHGSYEQYF. DNA of the CDR3: TGTGCCAGCAGCCACCATGGGTCCTACGAGCAGTACTTC.

The chain carries TRBV11-2 and TRBJ1-4; 7 bases map to TRBD1. In germline, CDR1 is SGHAT, CDR2 FQNNGV. This CDR3 has 16 residues. After removal of 5 bases from V and 5 bases from J, the junction contained 11 bases not matched to a gene. The DNA for the CDR3 is TGTGCCAGCAGCCCGGCTACAGGGGCTTCCAATGAAAAACTGTTTTTT. This gives the protein CASSPATGASNEKLFF.

The chain uses TRBV18 and TRBJ2-1; the D is unclear. CDR1 and CDR2 from the germline V gene are KGHSH and LQKENI. V shed 0 bases and J shed 7 bases, with 10 bases lying between them. CDR3 size: 14 residues. CDR3: CASSPPSDSNEQFF. DNA for the CDR3: TGTGCCAGCTCACCACCTTCGGATTCTAATGAGCAGTTCTTC.

V is TRBV7-9 and J is TRBJ2-1; no definite D call. The V and J ends lost 3 bases and 9 bases respectively, with 9 bases between them. This CDR3 has 12 residues. The germline V gene has CDR1 SEHNR and CDR2 FQNEAQ (reference sequence). CDR3: CASSFRVTEQFF. In DNA form, the CDR3 reads TGTGCCAGCAGCTTCCGAGTTACTGAGCAGTTCTTC.

The chain carries TRBV28 and TRBJ2-1; 12 bases align to TRBD2. The CDR3 runs to 16 residues. Germline V gene lookup returns CDR1 MDHEN and CDR2 SYDVKM. Unmatched junction bases numbered 7, after V lost 3 bases and J lost 7 bases. CDR3 sequence (DNA): TGTGCCAGCAGTTTGCTACTAGCGGGAGGTCCAAATGAGCAGTTCTTC. Protein: CASSLLLAGGPNEQFF.

The gene calls are TRBV19 and TRBJ2-7; D not resolved. The germline gives CDR1 LNHDA, CDR2 SQIVND (reference sequence). The CDR3 is 13 amino acids. The germline V and J ends were trimmed by 3 bases and 3 bases, with 9 bases remaining between them. The CDR3 sequence: CASSIQIGYEQYF. DNA of the CDR3: TGTGCCAGTAGTATTCAGATAGGCTACGAGCAGTACTTC.

This clone was seen a single time. The chain has TRBV27 and TRBJ2-7; D is possibly TRBD1 (6 bases). CDR3 length: 13 residues. Deletions cut 6 bases from V and 3 bases from J, with 12 bases between. The germline CDR1 and CDR2 sequences are MNHEY and SMNVEV (reference sequence). This CDR3 reads CASSLRGSYEQYF. The CDR3 region has the DNA TGTGCCAGCAGCCTCAGGGGAAGCTACGAGCAGTACTTC.

The rearrangement links TRBV28 to TRBJ1-2; 9 bases line up with TRBD1. Per germline, CDR1 MDHEN and CDR2 SYDVKM. This CDR3 is built from 14 residues. V lost 4 bases and J lost 9; bases outside the gene matches: 9. The CDR3 here is CASSSPDRGRSYTF. The DNA for the CDR3 is TGTGCCAGCAGTTCGCCGGACAGGGGTAGAAGCTACACCTTC.